This T cell receptor (beta chain) appears in the sequencing data of a study of identical twins listed by TCRdb under 2016. Concerning the study at large: To test whether fetal clonotypes persist, the study used deep sequencing on TCR alpha and beta repertoires from monozygotic twins, unrelated adults of various ages, and cord blood. Replicate twin experiments were performed at different times using different library preparation protocols to rule out contamination. Overall study results and their limits: Recombination models systematically underestimated out-of-frame TCR alpha sharing in monozygotic twins but agreed with sharing between unrelated individuals. Compared with coincidental sharing between unrelated individuals, out-of-frame TCR alpha sequences shared between twins showed an excess of sequences with low generation probability. Because the same donors could not be followed over many years, the conclusions relied on cross-sectional statistical analysis. Excess twin sharing in beta out-of-frame sequences was weaker because fewer shared sequences lowered the signal-to-noise ratio. Abundant cord blood beta clonotypes carried fewer insertions; young adult naive repertoires showed a weaker similar trend, while memory repertoires showed none. Invariant T cells such as MAIT and iNKT could partly confound zero-insertion analyses, though diverse VJ usage argued against this for most clonotypes.

This clonotype has a single count. It has no known antigen specificity. Per-nucleotide qualities are absent, and no much larger clonotype sits a single base away. Based on the germline V gene, the CDR1 and CDR2 sequences are SGHRS and YFSETQ. The CDR3 starts with the cysteine, ends with the phenylalanine, and has 11 residues. The DNA shown is the 33-base CDR3, in frame from base 1. Trimming removed 5 bases from V and 8 bases from J, leaving 8 bases between the germline ends. Libraries were made using 5' RACE. TCRdb records Illumina HiSeq 2000 as the sequencer. Template switching introduced a universal primer binding site; the final cDNA contained a unique molecular identifier, enabling accurate counting of TCR cDNA molecules. Specific primers in the conserved constant-segment region were used to synthesize first-strand cDNA for TCR alpha and beta chains. Each cDNA library was double barcoded, with a SMART-Mk sample barcode plus Illumina barcodes, to control for contamination. TruSeq adapter sequences and Illumina sample barcodes were added in two successive PCR steps. The TCR alpha and beta cDNA libraries were sequenced on the Illumina HiSeq platform using custom primers. Turning to the authors' computational methods: MiGEC was used to process raw reads and extract unique molecular identifiers, and MiXCR was used to find CDR3 positions. Recombination models were inferred per individual with the repgenHMM and IGoR tools using an EM algorithm. The tcR package in R was used for shared clonotype analysis, with sharing normalized by the product of cloneset sizes. To study raw recombination free of thymic and clonal selection effects, out-of-frame nonproductive sequences were analyzed. TCRdb trimmed the raw reads at Q25, called clones with MiXCR and kept productive beta chains. Each CDR3 protein gets just one entry, which takes the most common genes and DNA from the rows behind it. TCRdb's processing, not the authors', yielded these V and J calls. Here the sample has 400,000 to 550,000 distinct CDR3 sequences; 20% to 25% occur a single time. The ten largest make up approximately 2.9% of the sample.

All donors were healthy Caucasians. The twin cohort comprised three pairs of female monozygotic twins, all aged roughly 18 to 29 years. CD4+ and CD8+ T cell populations were isolated with positive isolation kits from Invitrogen. These same data were also listed under a study on T cells expressing NK-cell markers. Drawing on the second study: Three sorted T-cell subsets (CD3+CD56+NKG2C+, CD3+CD56+NKG2C- and CD3+CD56-NKG2C+) from 8 or 9 donors had their TCR beta-chain repertoires profiled. Among the eight sequenced donors, only one was HCMV-seronegative, while the other seven were HCMV-seropositive. To restrict sorting to alphabetaTCR-expressing T cells, an anti-gammadeltaTCR antibody was added in several experiments. In six donors, the dominant CD3+CD56+NKG2C+ clonotypes ranked among the top 10 CD8+ clonotypes, making up about 1.0-7.0% of CD8+ T cells. Those dominant clonotypes were again the most abundant among CD3+CD56-NKG2C+ cells in a few donors, at roughly 28.3-65%. It remained unclear whether the expanded NKG2C-expressing T cell clones were specific for HCMV antigens. The eight sequenced donors were randomly selected healthy volunteers, three men and five women. HCMV serostatus was determined by detecting HCMV-specific IgG in serum with a commercial ELISA kit. MIGEC was used to demultiplex reads and group the reads by UMI, and MiTCR was used to assemble and quantify clonotypes. To exclude erroneous sequences, only TCR cDNA sequences supported by at least two reads were retained. Downstream repertoire analysis used the tcR package, and clonotypes were matched across fractions by CDR3 nucleotide sequence plus V segment. Antigen specificity was annotated against VDJdb with VDJmatch, allowing one amino acid substitution in CDR3.

The specimen was CD4+ T cells sorted from blood. This clonotype originated in a woman aged 18-35 years in good health. The sequence joins TRBV5-1 to TRBJ2-1; the D gene identity is not certain. Here the CDR3 is given as CASRVGYEQFF. The nucleotides are TGCGCCAGCAGGGTAGGGTATGAGCAGTTCTTC.